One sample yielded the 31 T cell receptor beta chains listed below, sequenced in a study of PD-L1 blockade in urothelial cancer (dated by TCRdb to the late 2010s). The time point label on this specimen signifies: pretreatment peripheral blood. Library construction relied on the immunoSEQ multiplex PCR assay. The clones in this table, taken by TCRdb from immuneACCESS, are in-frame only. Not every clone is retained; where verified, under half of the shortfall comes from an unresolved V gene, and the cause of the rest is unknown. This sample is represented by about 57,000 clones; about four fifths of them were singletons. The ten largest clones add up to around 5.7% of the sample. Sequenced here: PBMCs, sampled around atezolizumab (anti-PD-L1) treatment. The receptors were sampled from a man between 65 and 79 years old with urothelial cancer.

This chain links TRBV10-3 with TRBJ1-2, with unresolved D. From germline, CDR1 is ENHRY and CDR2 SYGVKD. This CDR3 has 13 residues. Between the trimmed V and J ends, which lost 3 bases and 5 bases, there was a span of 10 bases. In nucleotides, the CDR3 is TGTGCCATCAGTGAAATGGAGGGATATGGCTACACCTTC. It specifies CAISEMEGYGYTF.

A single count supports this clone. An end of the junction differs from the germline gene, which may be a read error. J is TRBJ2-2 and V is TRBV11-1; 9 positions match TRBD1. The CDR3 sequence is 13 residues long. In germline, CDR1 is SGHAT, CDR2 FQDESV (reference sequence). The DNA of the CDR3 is TGTGCCAGCAGCCTGGACAGGGGTCGGGAGCTATTTTTT. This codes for CASSLDRGRELFF.

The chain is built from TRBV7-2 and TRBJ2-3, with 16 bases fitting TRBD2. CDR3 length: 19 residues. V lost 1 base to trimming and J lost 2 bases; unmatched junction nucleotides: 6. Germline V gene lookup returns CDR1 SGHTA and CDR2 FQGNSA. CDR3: CASSLGGGTSGRVTDTQYF. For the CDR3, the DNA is TGTGCCAGCAGCTTAGGGGGGGGGACTAGCGGGAGGGTCACAGATACGCAGTATTTT.

CDR3 DNA: TGTGCCAGTAGTACAGACTACGTAAAACCCTGGGAAAAACTGTTTTTT. Its protein product is CASSTDYVKPWEKLFF. This chain connects TRBV19 to TRBJ1-4; D is unresolved. V was cut by 4 bases and J by 8 bases, with 20 bases left in between. The germline V gene has CDR1 LNHDA and CDR2 SQIVND (reference sequence). The CDR3 consists of 16 residues.

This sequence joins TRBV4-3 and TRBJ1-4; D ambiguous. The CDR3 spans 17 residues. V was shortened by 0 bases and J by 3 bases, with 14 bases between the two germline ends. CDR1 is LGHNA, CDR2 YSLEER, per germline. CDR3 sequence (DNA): TGCGCCAGCAGCCAAGATGAGGAGTACTTGGCTAATGAAAAACTGTTTTTT. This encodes CASSQDEEYLANEKLFF.

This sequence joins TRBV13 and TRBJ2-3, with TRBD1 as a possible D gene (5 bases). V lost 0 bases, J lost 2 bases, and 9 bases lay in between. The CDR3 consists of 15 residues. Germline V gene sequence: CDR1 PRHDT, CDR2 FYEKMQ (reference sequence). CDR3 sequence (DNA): TGTGCCAGCAGCTTAGGGACAGTACTCACAGATACGCAGTATTTT. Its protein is CASSLGTVLTDTQYF.

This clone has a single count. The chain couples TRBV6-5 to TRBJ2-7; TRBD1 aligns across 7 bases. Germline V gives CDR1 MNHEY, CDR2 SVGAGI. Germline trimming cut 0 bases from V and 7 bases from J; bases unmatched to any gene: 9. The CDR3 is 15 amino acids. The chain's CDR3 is CASSYSSTGPREQYF. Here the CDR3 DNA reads TGTGCCAGCAGTTACTCTTCGACAGGGCCCCGGGAGCAGTACTTC.

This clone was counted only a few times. CDR3 nucleotide sequence: TGTGCCAGCTCACTGTCGGACAGGAACTCTGGAAACACCATATATTTT. The encoded protein is CASSLSDRNSGNTIYF. This chain joins TRBV18 and TRBJ1-3; TRBD1 matches 7 bases. CDR3 length: 16 residues. Germline CDR1 and CDR2: KGHSH and LQKENI. After removal of 4 bases from V and 0 bases from J, the junction contained 6 bases not matched to a gene.

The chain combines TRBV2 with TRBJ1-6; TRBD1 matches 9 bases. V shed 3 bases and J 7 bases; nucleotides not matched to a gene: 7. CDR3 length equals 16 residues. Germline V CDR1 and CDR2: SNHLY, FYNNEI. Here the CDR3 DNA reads TGTGCCAGCAGTGATATAAGGACAGGGGCGAATTCACCCCTCCACTTT. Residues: CASSDIRTGANSPLHF.

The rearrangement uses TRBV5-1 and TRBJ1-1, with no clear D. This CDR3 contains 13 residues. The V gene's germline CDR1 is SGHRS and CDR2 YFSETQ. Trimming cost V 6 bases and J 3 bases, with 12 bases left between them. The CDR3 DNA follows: TGCGCCAGCACCCCTTCCGGGGACACTGAAGCTTTCTTT. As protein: CASTPSGDTEAFF. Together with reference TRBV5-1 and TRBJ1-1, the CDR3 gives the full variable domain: KAGVTQTPRYLIKTRGQQVTLSCSPISGHRSVSWYQQTPGQGLQFLFEYFSETQRNKGNFPGRFSGRQFSNSRSEMNVSTLELGDSALYLCASTPSGDTEAFFGQGTRLTVV.

The CDR3 coding sequence is TGTGCCAGCCTCCCCGGCGAGGAGCGGGACTACAATGAGCAGTTCTTC. It is translated as CASLPGEERDYNEQFF. The chain uses TRBV6-6 and TRBJ2-1; TRBD2 matches 7 bases. Per germline, CDR1 MNHNY and CDR2 SVGAGI (reference sequence). J gave up 3 bases and V 8 bases, and 13 bases lay outside the gene matches. This CDR3 is built from 16 residues.

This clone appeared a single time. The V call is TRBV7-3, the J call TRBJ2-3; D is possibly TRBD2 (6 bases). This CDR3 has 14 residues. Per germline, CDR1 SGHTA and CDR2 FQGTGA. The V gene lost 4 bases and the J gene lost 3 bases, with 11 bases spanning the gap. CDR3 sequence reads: CASSYGSGTDTQYF. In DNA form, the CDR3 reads TGTGCCAGCAGCTATGGGAGCGGGACAGATACGCAGTATTTT.

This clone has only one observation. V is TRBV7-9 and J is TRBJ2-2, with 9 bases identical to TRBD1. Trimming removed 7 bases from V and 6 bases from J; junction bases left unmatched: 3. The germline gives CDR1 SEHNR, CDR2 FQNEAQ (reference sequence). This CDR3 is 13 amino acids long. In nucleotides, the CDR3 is TGTGCCAGCATCAGACAGGGGGCCGGGGAGCTGTTTTTT. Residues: CASIRQGAGELFF.

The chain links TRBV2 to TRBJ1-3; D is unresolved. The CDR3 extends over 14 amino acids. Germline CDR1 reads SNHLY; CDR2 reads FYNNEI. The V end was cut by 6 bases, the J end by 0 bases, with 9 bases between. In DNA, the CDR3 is TGTGCCAGCAGGCCCGAGAGCTCTGGAAACACCATATATTTT. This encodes CASRPESSGNTIYF.

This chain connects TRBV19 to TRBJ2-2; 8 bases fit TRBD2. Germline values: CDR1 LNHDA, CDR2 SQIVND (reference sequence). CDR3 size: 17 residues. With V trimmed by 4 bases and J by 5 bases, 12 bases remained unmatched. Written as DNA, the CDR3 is TGTGCCAGTAGTAATATCAACAGCGGGAGAGGGACCGGGGAGCTGTTTTTT. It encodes CASSNINSGRGTGELFF.

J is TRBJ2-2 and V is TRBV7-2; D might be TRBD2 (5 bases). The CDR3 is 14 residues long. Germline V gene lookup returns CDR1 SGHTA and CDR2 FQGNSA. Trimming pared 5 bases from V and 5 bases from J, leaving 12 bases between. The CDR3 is CASSLFEGTGELFF. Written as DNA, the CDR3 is TGTGCCAGCAGCCTGTTCGAGGGTACCGGGGAGCTGTTTTTT.

The CDR3 protein is CASSIGTLLAGSSYEQYF. The CDR3 bases are TGTGCCAGCAGCATTGGTACTCTGCTAGCGGGAAGCTCCTACGAGCAGTACTTC. This chain uses TRBV13 with TRBJ2-7, with 9 positions matching TRBD2. Germline CDR1 PRHDT, CDR2 FYEKMQ (reference sequence). The CDR3 totals 18 residues. The J segment lost 0 bases and the V segment lost 5 bases, leaving 14 bases of the junction unmatched.

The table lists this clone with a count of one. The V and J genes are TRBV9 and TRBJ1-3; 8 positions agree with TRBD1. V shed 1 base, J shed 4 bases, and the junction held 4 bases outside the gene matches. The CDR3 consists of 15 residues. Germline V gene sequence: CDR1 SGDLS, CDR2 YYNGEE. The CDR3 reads CASSVQGARGNTIYF. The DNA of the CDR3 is TGTGCCAGCAGCGTACAGGGGGCGCGGGGAAACACCATATATTTT.

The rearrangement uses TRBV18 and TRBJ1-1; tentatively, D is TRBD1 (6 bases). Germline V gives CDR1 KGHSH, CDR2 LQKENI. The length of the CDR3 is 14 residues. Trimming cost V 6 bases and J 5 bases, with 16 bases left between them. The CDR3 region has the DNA TGTGCCAGCTCCCCCCTAAAGGGGGGGACTGAAGCTTTCTTT. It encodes CASSPLKGGTEAFF.

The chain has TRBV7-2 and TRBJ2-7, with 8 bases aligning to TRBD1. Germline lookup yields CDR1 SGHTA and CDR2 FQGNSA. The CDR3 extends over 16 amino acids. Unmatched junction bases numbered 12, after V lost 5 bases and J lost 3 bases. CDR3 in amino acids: CASSGRQGIRLYEQYF. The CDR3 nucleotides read TGTGCCAGCAGCGGACGACAGGGGATAAGGCTCTACGAGCAGTACTTC.

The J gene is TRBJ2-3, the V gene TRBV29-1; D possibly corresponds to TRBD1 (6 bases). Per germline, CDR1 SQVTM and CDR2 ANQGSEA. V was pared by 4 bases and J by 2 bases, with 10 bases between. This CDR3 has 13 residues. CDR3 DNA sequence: TGCAGCGTTGGACAGGTACCCACAGATACGCAGTATTTT. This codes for CSVGQVPTDTQYF.

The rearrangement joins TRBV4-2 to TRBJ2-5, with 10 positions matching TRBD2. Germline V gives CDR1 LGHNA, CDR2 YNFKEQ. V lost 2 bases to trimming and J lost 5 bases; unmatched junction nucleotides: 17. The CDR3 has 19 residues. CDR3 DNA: TGTGCCAGCAGCCAAAGTTGGGATCGGGCTAGCGGGAGAAAGGAGACCCAGTACTTC. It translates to CASSQSWDRASGRKETQYF.

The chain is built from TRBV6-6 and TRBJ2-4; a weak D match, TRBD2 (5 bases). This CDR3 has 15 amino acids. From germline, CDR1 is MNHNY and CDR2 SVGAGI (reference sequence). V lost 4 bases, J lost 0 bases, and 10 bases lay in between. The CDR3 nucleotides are TGTGCCAGCAGTTCGGGATTCCTAGCCAAAAACATTCAGTACTTC. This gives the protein CASSSGFLAKNIQYF.

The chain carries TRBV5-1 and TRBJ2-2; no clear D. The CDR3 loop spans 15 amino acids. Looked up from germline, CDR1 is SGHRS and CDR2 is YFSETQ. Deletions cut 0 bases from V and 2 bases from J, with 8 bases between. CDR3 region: CASSLAEPNTGELFF. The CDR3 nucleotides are TGCGCCAGCAGCTTGGCCGAGCCAAACACCGGGGAGCTGTTTTTT.

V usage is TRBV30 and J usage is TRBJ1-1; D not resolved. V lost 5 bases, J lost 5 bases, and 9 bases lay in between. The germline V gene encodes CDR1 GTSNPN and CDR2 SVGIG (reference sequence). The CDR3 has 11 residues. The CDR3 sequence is CAWVFGTEAFF. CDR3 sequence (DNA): TGTGCCTGGGTGTTCGGTACTGAAGCTTTCTTT.

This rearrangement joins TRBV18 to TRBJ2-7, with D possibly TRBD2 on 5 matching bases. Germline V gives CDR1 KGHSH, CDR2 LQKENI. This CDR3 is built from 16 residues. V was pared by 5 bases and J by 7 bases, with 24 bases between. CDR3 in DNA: TGTGCCAGCTCAGGAGGTCGGGGTAACGGTCTTGGGGAGCAGTACTTC. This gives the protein CASSGGRGNGLGEQYF.

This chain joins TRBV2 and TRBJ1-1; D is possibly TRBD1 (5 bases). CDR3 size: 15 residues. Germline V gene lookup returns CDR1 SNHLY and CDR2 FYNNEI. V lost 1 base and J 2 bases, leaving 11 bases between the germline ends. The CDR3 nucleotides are TGTGCCAGCAGTGAAGGGGGAGGGGAAAACACTGAAGCTTTCTTT. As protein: CASSEGGGENTEAFF.

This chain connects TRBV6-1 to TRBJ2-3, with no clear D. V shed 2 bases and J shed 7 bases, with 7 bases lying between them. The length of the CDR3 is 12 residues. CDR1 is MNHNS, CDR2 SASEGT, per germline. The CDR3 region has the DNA TGTGCCAGCAGTGAATTGGAGAATACGCAGTATTTT. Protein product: CASSELENTQYF.

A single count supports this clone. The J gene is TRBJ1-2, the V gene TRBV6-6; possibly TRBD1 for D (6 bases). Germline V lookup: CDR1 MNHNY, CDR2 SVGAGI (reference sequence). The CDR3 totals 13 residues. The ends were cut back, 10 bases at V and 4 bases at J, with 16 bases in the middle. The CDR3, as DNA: TGTGCCACCCTGGCGACAGGAACCTATGGCTACACCTTC. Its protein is CATLATGTYGYTF.

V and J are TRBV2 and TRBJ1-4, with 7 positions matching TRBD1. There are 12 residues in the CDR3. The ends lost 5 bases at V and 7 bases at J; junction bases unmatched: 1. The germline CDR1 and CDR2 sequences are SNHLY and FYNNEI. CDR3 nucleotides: TGTGCCAGCAGTAGGACAGGTGAAAAACTGTTTTTT. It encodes CASSRTGEKLFF.

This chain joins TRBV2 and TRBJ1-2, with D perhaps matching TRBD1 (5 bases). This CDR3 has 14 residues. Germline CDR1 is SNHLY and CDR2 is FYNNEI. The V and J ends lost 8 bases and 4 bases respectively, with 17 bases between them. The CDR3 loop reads CASSRAGNGYGYTF. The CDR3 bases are TGTGCCAGCTCTAGAGCAGGGAACGGCTATGGCTACACCTTC. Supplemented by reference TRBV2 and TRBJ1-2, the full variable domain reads EPEVTQTPSHQVTQMGQEVILRCVPISNHLYFYWYRQILGQKVEFLVSFYNNEISEKSEIFDDQFSVERPDGSNFTLKIRSTKLEDSAMYFCASSRAGNGYGYTFGSGTRLTVV.